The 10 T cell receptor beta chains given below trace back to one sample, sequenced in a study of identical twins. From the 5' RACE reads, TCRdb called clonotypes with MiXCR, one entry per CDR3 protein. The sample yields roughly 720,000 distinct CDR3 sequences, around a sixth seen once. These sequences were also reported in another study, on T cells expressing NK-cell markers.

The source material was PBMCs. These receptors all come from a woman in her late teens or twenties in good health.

In DNA, the CDR3 is TGCAGCGTTAGTGGGGGCGCGACCTACGAGCAGTACTTC. This translates into CSVSGGATYEQYF. The rearrangement uses TRBV29-1 and TRBJ2-7; TRBD1 is a possible D gene (6 bases). Germline values: CDR1 SQVTM, CDR2 ANQGSEA. Deletions cut 5 bases from V and 2 bases from J, with 13 bases between. This CDR3 spans 13 amino acids.

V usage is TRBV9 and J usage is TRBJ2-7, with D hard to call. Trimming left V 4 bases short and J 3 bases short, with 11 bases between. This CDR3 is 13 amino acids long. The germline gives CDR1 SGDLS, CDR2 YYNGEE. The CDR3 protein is CASSRGSDYEQYF. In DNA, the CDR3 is TGTGCCAGCAGCCGTGGGTCCGACTACGAGCAGTACTTC.

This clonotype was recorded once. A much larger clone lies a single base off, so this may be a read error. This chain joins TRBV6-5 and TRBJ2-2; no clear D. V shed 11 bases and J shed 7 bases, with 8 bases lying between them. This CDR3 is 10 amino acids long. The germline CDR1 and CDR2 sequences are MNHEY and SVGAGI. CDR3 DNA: TGTGCCGGCGGAAACGGGGAGCTGTTTTTT. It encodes CAGGNGELFF.

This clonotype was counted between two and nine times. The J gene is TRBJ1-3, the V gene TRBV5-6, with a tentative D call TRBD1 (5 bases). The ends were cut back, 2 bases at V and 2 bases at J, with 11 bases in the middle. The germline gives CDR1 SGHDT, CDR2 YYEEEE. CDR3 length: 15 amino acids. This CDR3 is CASSFRAGTGNTIYF. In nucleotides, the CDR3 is TGTGCCAGCAGCTTCCGTGCAGGGACTGGAAACACCATATATTTT.

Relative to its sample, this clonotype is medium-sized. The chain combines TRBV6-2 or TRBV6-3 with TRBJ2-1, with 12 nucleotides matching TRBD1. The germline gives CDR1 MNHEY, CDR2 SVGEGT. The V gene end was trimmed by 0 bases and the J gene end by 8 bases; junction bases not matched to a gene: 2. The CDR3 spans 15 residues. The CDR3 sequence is CASSYSGTGGYEQFF. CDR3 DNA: TGTGCCAGCAGTTACTCCGGGACAGGGGGCTATGAGCAGTTCTTC.

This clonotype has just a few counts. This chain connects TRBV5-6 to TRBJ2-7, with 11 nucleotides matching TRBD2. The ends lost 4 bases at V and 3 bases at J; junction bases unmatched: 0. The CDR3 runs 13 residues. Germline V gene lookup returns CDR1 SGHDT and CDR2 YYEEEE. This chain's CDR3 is CASSGTSGYEQYF. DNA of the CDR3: TGTGCCAGCAGCGGGACTAGCGGCTACGAGCAGTACTTC.

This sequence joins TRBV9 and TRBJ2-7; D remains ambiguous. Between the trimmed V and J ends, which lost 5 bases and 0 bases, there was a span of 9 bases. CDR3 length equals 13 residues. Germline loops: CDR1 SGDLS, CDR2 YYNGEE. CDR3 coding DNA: TGTGCCAGCAGTGTGGGAAGCTCCTACGAGCAGTACTTC. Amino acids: CASSVGSSYEQYF.

CDR3 bases: TGTGCCAGCAGCTTATCGTTCTCTTACTACCAGACAAGCACAGATACGCAGTATTTT. This translates into CASSLSFSYYQTSTDTQYF. The chain combines TRBV7-2 with TRBJ2-3, with D unclear. Looked up from germline, CDR1 is SGHTA and CDR2 is FQGNSA. V shed 2 bases and J shed 0 bases, with 21 bases lying between them. The CDR3 loop spans 19 amino acids.

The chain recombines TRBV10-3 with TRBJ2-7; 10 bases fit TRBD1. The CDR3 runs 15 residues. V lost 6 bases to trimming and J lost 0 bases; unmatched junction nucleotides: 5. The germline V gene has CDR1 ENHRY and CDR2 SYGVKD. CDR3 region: CAISRQGANSYEQYF. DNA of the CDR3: TGTGCCATCAGCAGACAGGGGGCGAACTCCTACGAGCAGTACTTC.

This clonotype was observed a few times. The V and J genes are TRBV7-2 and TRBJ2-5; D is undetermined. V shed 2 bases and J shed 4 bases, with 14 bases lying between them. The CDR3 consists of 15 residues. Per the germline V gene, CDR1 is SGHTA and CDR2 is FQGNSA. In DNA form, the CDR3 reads TGTGCCAGCAGCTTAAATTTGGGGTCCCGAGAGACCCAGTACTTC. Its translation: CASSLNLGSRETQYF.